These 31 T cell receptor beta chains came from one sample sequenced in a study of T cells in Graves' hyperthyroidism and ophthalmopathy. TCR beta CDR3 region amplification was performed from RNA transcripts. A first-round RT-PCR of the TCR CDR3 used the HTBI primer set. TCRdb redid the calling of the multiplex PCR reads with MiXCR, one entry per CDR3 protein. There are roughly 380,000 distinct CDR3 sequences in the sample; approximately 15% occur only once, and 20% to 25% lies in the top ten. The sequenced sample consisted of blood. The receptors were gathered from a man aged 30 to 45 with Graves' hyperthyroidism that later progressed to Graves' ophthalmopathy.

V and J are TRBV5-1 and TRBJ2-1; D gene unclear. CDR3 length: 13 amino acids. Looked up from germline, CDR1 is SGHRS and CDR2 is YFSETQ. The ends were cut back, 2 bases at V and 0 bases at J, with 3 bases in the middle. The chain's CDR3 is CASSFASYNEQFF. The CDR3 coding sequence is TGCGCCAGCAGCTTTGCCTCCTACAATGAGCAGTTCTTC.

V usage is TRBV4-1 and J usage is TRBJ1-2; D is perhaps TRBD1 (5 bases). V was trimmed by 2 bases and J by 4 bases, leaving 17 bases between them. The V gene's germline CDR1 is MGHRA and CDR2 YSYEKL. The CDR3 sequence is 16 residues long. The CDR3 sequence is CASSQLTGERFYGYTF. The CDR3 DNA reads as TGCGCCAGCAGCCAACTCACAGGAGAGAGATTCTATGGCTACACCTTC.

A few counts support this clonotype. J is TRBJ1-2 and V is TRBV6-1; TRBD1 matches at 7 bases. Germline V gives CDR1 MNHNS, CDR2 SASEGT. This CDR3 has 12 residues. V lost 4 bases, J lost 7 bases, and 3 bases stayed unmatched. As DNA, the CDR3 is TGTGCCAGCAGTGCTACAGGGGTTGGCTACACCTTC. Translated: CASSATGVGYTF.

This clonotype occurred many times. The V call is TRBV28, the J call TRBJ1-3; D not certain. There are 13 residues in the CDR3. V dropped 9 bases and J dropped 0 bases, with 9 bases sitting between them. Germline CDR1 and CDR2: MDHEN and SYDVKM. CDR3 coding DNA: TGTGCCAGTCACATGTACTCTGGAAACACCATATATTTT. It translates to CASHMYSGNTIYF. Drawing the rest from reference TRBV28 and TRBJ1-3, the complete variable domain is DVKVTQSSRYLVKRTGEKVFLECVQDMDHENMFWYRQDPGLGLRLIYFSYDVKMKEKGDIPEGYSVSREKKERFSLILESASTNQTSMYLCASHMYSGNTIYFGEGSWLTVV.

This clonotype has at least ten counts. The chain has TRBV5-1 and TRBJ2-7; the D gene is possibly TRBD2 (5 bases). The CDR3 loop spans 15 amino acids. Trimming shortened V by 0 bases and J by 2 bases, and 12 bases separated the two germline ends. Germline V CDR1 and CDR2: SGHRS, YFSETQ. The CDR3 protein is CASSLDIRRAYEQYF. Here the CDR3 DNA reads TGCGCCAGCAGCTTGGATATTCGGCGGGCCTACGAGCAGTACTTC.

This clonotype was picked up a small number of times. The chain joins TRBV27 to TRBJ2-7; 9 bases agree with TRBD1. The CDR3 contains 16 residues. CDR1 and CDR2 (germline): MNHEY, SMNVEV (reference sequence). V gave up 5 bases and J gave up 4 bases; unmatched junction bases: 12. CDR3 bases: TGTGCCAGCAGTCCCCCGCGGACAGGGGTTAGGTACGAGCAGTACTTC. It codes for CASSPPRTGVRYEQYF.

The table lists this clonotype with a few counts. This chain links TRBV28 with TRBJ2-2; D possibly matches TRBD1 or TRBD2 (6 bases each). The CDR3 runs 14 residues. Germline values: CDR1 MDHEN, CDR2 SYDVKM. Trimming stripped 11 bases from V and 7 bases from J, with 20 bases between. CDR3 amino acids: CASGRGGRLGELFF. Here the CDR3 DNA reads TGTGCCTCCGGACGTGGGGGGCGCCTCGGGGAGCTGTTTTTT.

The chain is built from TRBV7-9 and TRBJ1-4, with D unresolved. The CDR3 consists of 15 residues. Germline V gene sequence: CDR1 SEHNR, CDR2 FQNEAQ (reference sequence). Trimming left V 6 bases short and J 4 bases short, with 15 bases between. CDR3 coding DNA: TGTGCCAGCAGGCAAAGCCGGCTGGGTAATGAAAAACTGTTTTTT. Amino acid sequence: CASRQSRLGNEKLFF.

The gene calls are TRBV6-6 and TRBJ1-3, with a weak D call TRBD1 (5 bases). Looked up from germline, CDR1 is MNHNY and CDR2 is SVGAGI (reference sequence). The V end was cut by 0 bases, the J end by 3 bases, with 12 bases between. This CDR3 region has 16 residues. This CDR3 is CASSYSIDSFGNTIYF. The CDR3 DNA reads TGTGCCAGCAGTTACTCCATAGACAGTTTTGGAAACACCATATATTTT.

This clonotype turned up a few times. The chain uses TRBV7-9 and TRBJ2-1, with D possibly being TRBD1 (6 bases). Trimming left V 4 bases short and J 2 bases short, with 12 bases between. The germline V gene encodes CDR1 SEHNR and CDR2 FQNEAQ (reference sequence). CDR3 size: 15 residues. The CDR3 region has the DNA TGTGCCAGCAGCTCTAAGGGGGACGCCTACAATGAGCAGTTCTTC. Translation gives CASSSKGDAYNEQFF.

The chain couples TRBV10-3 to TRBJ2-3, with D possibly TRBD1 on 6 matching bases. The CDR3 covers 13 residues. The germline gives CDR1 ENHRY, CDR2 SYGVKD. V gave up 5 bases and J gave up 6 bases, with 12 bases separating them. The CDR3 loop reads CAISYTGSDTQYF. DNA for the CDR3: TGTGCCATCAGTTATACAGGGTCCGATACGCAGTATTTT.

This clonotype has a count of ten or more. CDR3: CASSLDRLTQYGYTF. The CDR3 nucleotides read TGCGCCAGCAGCTTGGATCGCCTTACCCAATATGGCTACACCTTC. The rearrangement joins TRBV5-1 to TRBJ1-2; no reliable D call. The CDR3 loop spans 15 amino acids. Germline V lookup: CDR1 SGHRS, CDR2 YFSETQ. V shed 0 bases and J shed 5 bases, with 14 bases lying between them.

This clonotype was counted ten times or more. The V and J genes are TRBV5-8 and TRBJ1-4, with unresolved D. The length of the CDR3 is 14 residues. V lost 4 bases, J lost 7 bases, and 14 bases lay in between. The germline CDR1 and CDR2 sequences are SGHTS and YDEGEE. The CDR3 spells CASSIMGGPEKLFF. DNA for the CDR3: TGTGCCAGCAGCATCATGGGCGGACCTGAAAAACTGTTTTTT. Drawing the rest from reference TRBV5-8 and TRBJ1-4, the complete variable domain is EAGVTQSPTHLIKTRGQQATLRCSPISGHTSVYWYQQALGLGLQFLLWYDEGEERNRGNFPPRFSGRQFPNYSSELNVNALELEDSALYLCASSIMGGPEKLFFGSGTQLSVL.

There are many counts of this clonotype. This chain connects TRBV5-4 to TRBJ2-7; possibly TRBD1 or TRBD2 for D (5 bases each). Trimming removed 2 bases at V and 0 bases at J, with 12 bases between. CDR3 length: 15 residues. The germline V gene encodes CDR1 SGHNT and CDR2 YYREEE (reference sequence). CDR3 region: CASSFSGTISYEQYF. In DNA form, the CDR3 reads TGTGCCAGCAGCTTCTCTGGGACCATCTCCTACGAGCAGTACTTC.

This clonotype has only a few counts. The chain couples TRBV9 to TRBJ1-1; D is uncertain. The CDR3 consists of 13 residues. Germline values: CDR1 SGDLS, CDR2 YYNGEE. V was cut by 0 bases and J by 3 bases, with 6 bases left in between. The CDR3 is CASSVGVDTEAFF. The CDR3, as DNA: TGTGCCAGCAGCGTAGGGGTGGACACTGAAGCTTTCTTT.

This clonotype was seen a handful of times. This chain connects TRBV18 to TRBJ1-1; tentatively, D is TRBD1 (6 bases). The CDR3 consists of 17 residues. V lost 6 bases and J 1 base, leaving 21 bases between the germline ends. Germline CDR1 KGHSH, CDR2 LQKENI. The DNA for the CDR3 is TGTGCCAGCTCCCGCAGCGGCCCAGGGGCACAGAACACTGAAGCTTTCTTT. This encodes CASSRSGPGAQNTEAFF.

This clonotype occurred many times. The genes are TRBV5-1 and TRBJ1-2, with a possible D match to TRBD1 (5 bases). The germline V gene has CDR1 SGHRS and CDR2 YFSETQ. The CDR3 has 14 residues. Between the trimmed V and J ends, which lost 4 bases and 4 bases, there was a span of 14 bases. The CDR3 loop is CASSPRQGGYGYTF. The CDR3 coding sequence is TGCGCCAGCAGCCCCCGCCAGGGTGGCTATGGCTACACCTTC.

This clonotype showed up just a few times. The chain joins TRBV6-5 to TRBJ1-6, with D perhaps TRBD1 (5 bases). CDR1 is MNHEY and CDR2 is SVGAGI in the germline V gene. V lost 2 bases and J lost 5, with 10 bases in between. This CDR3 spans 15 amino acids. CDR3 sequence (DNA): TGTGCCAGCAGTTACGGCAGGGATAATAATTCACCCCTCCACTTT. Its translation: CASSYGRDNNSPLHF.

The chain uses TRBV28 and TRBJ2-5; D tentatively reads TRBD1 or TRBD2 (5 bases each). Deletions cut 6 bases from V and 9 bases from J, with 17 bases between. This CDR3 is 13 amino acids long. CDR1 and CDR2 from the germline V gene are MDHEN and SYDVKM. Here the CDR3 DNA reads TGTGCCAGCAGGTCGAGGGGCTCAGGGTCCCAGTACTTC. It codes for CASRSRGSGSQYF.

This clonotype was observed at least ten times. The chain links TRBV18 to TRBJ2-3; D uncertain. The CDR3 has 11 amino acids. Per germline, CDR1 KGHSH and CDR2 LQKENI. The V end lost 2 bases, the J end lost 5 bases, and 2 bases lay between the germline ends. In nucleotides, the CDR3 is TGTGCCAGCTCACCAGGAGATACGCAGTATTTT. This gives the protein CASSPGDTQYF.

The chain carries TRBV27 and TRBJ1-4; 9 bases line up with TRBD1. The germline CDR1 and CDR2 sequences are MNHEY and SMNVEV (reference sequence). This CDR3 is 14 amino acids long. V shed 10 bases, J shed 7 bases, and the junction held 10 bases outside the gene matches. CDR3 in DNA: TGTGCCAACCCCCGGGACAGGGAGGTTGAAAAACTGTTTTTT. Its translation: CANPRDREVEKLFF.

In its sample, this clonotype was seen a few times. CDR3 protein: CSAKLGLPRTDTQYF. DNA of the CDR3: TGCAGTGCTAAGTTGGGACTACCCCGCACAGATACGCAGTATTTT. V usage is TRBV20-1 and J usage is TRBJ2-3, with 7 nucleotides matching TRBD2. This CDR3 contains 15 residues. V was clipped by 4 bases and J by 1 base; unmatched bases: 8. From germline, CDR1 is DFQATT and CDR2 SNEGSKA (reference sequence).

This clonotype was recorded a few times. The gene calls are TRBV4-1 and TRBJ1-4; 7 positions agree with TRBD1. Germline assignment: CDR1 MGHRA and CDR2 YSYEKL. With V trimmed by 0 bases and J by 7 bases, 5 bases remained unmatched. The CDR3 contains 15 residues. As DNA, the CDR3 is TGCGCCAGCAGCCAAGAAGGCAACAGGGGTGAAAAACTGTTTTTT. Translation gives CASSQEGNRGEKLFF.

Ten or more counts support this clonotype. This chain joins TRBV7-8 and TRBJ1-5, with D possibly TRBD1 on 5 matching bases. Per the germline V gene, CDR1 is SGHVS and CDR2 is FQNEAQ. Between the trimmed V and J ends, which lost 1 base and 1 base, there was a span of 8 bases. This CDR3 spans 15 amino acids. The CDR3 DNA reads TGTGCCAGCAGCTTAGTTGGGGCGAGCAATCAGCCCCAGCATTTT. This sequence encodes CASSLVGASNQPQHF. Full variable domain (remainder filled in from reference TRBV7-8 and TRBJ1-5): GAGVSQSPRYKVAKRGQDVALRCDPISGHVSLFWYQQALGQGPEFLTYFQNEAQLDKSGLPSDRFFAERPEGSVSTLKIQRTQQEDSAVYLCASSLVGASNQPQHFGDGTRLSIL.

The chain couples TRBV10-3 to TRBJ1-3; TRBD1 matches 8 bases. The CDR3 has 16 amino acids. Germline assignment: CDR1 ENHRY and CDR2 SYGVKD. J gave up 5 bases and V 1 base, and 7 bases lay outside the gene matches. CDR3 in amino acids: CAISEWERTGRNTIYF. The CDR3 DNA is TGTGCCATCAGTGAGTGGGAACGGACAGGGAGAAACACCATATATTTT.

This chain links TRBV12-3 or TRBV12-4 with TRBJ2-3, with 13 bases identical to TRBD2. The CDR3 spans 15 residues. V shed 5 bases and J 6 bases; nucleotides not matched to a gene: 5. CDR3 amino acids: CASSRLAGGGDTQYF. The CDR3 DNA is TGTGCCAGCAGTCGACTAGCGGGGGGAGGGGATACGCAGTATTTT.

This CDR3 is CASSLGARTGFVDTQYF. CDR3 bases: TGTGCCAGCAGCTTGGGAGCTAGGACAGGGTTTGTAGATACGCAGTATTTT. This chain links TRBV5-4 with TRBJ2-3; 8 nucleotides line up with TRBD1. Unmatched junction bases numbered 11, after V lost 0 bases and J lost 5 bases. The CDR3 is made up of 17 amino acids. Per germline, CDR1 SGHNT and CDR2 YYREEE (reference sequence). Complete variable domain (other parts from reference TRBV5-4 and TRBJ2-3): ETGVTQSPTHLIKTRGQQVTLRCSSQSGHNTVSWYQQALGQGPQFIFQYYREEENGRGNFPPRFSGLQFPNYSSELNVNALELDDSALYLCASSLGARTGFVDTQYFGPGTRLTVL.

This clonotype has a handful of counts. The chain uses TRBV30 and TRBJ1-1; possible D gene TRBD1, 5 bases. The CDR3 is made up of 14 amino acids. V was clipped by 3 bases and J by 5 bases, with 16 bases between them. Germline CDR1 and CDR2: GTSNPN and SVGIG (reference sequence). CDR3 sequence (DNA): TGTGCCTGGAGCCCATGGGGGTTGGGGACTGAAGCTTTCTTT. Its protein product is CAWSPWGLGTEAFF. The variable domain in full, completed from reference TRBV30 and TRBJ1-1, reads SQTIHQWPATLVQPVGSPLSLECTVEGTSNPNLYWYRQAAGRGLQLLFYSVGIGQISSEVPQNLSASRPQDRQFILSSKKLLLSDSGFYLCAWSPWGLGTEAFFGQGTRLTVV.

This clonotype occurred many times. This rearrangement joins TRBV20-1 to TRBJ2-5, with 7 bases identical to TRBD2. The CDR3 contains 13 residues. Germline V gene sequence: CDR1 DFQATT, CDR2 SNEGSKA (reference sequence). Unmatched junction bases numbered 3, after V lost 5 bases and J lost 0 bases. The chain's CDR3 is CSAGRGDQETQYF. CDR3 coding DNA: TGCAGTGCTGGACGGGGGGACCAAGAGACCCAGTACTTC.

This clonotype appeared a few times. The genes are TRBV11-2 and TRBJ2-6; no clear D. From germline, CDR1 is SGHAT and CDR2 FQNNGV. The germline V and J ends were trimmed by 8 bases and 0 bases, with 11 bases remaining between them. The CDR3 has 15 residues. The CDR3 nucleotides are TGTGCCAGCGGAACTGGACCCTCTGGGGCCAACGTCCTGACTTTC. Its protein product is CASGTGPSGANVLTF.

This clonotype showed up many times. This chain joins TRBV3-1 and TRBJ2-1; possibly TRBD2 for D (5 bases). This CDR3 contains 13 residues. Trimming took 4 bases from V and 6 from J, leaving 10 bases between them. The germline gives CDR1 LGHDT, CDR2 YNNKEL (reference sequence). The CDR3 DNA reads as TGTGCCAGCAGCCGGGCTAGCCTCAATGAGCAGTTCTTC. Translated: CASSRASLNEQFF.